The text below deals with one TCR beta chain. Its antigen is unknown. An end of the junction does not agree with germline; a read error may underlie this. This record comes from a study of cytomegalovirus exposure and HLA in healthy donors. Study-wide results and limits: It is likely that the observed cluster of highly shared sequence variants was a sequencing artifact. Trimming of TCR beta V- and J-genes showed a link, identified in a later analysis, to a missense DCLRE1C variant.

The CDR3 loop spans 11 amino acids. Germline CDR1 is MGHRA and CDR2 is YSYEKL. PCR primers comprised 60 Vbeta and 13 Jbeta primers. Using immunoSEQ multiplex PCR, the repertoire was profiled, and TCRdb retains in-frame clones only, with some absent. The table includes some 160,000 clones, 73% detected once. This receptor was identified in a woman between 18 and 30 years old in good health and CMV-seropositive. The sequenced sample consisted of PBMCs. The chain employs TRBV4-1 and TRBJ1-2; the D gene is possibly TRBD1 (6 bases). CDR3 region: CASSQGALTHF. The CDR3 DNA is TGCGCCAGCAGCCAGGGGGCCTTAACACACTTC.